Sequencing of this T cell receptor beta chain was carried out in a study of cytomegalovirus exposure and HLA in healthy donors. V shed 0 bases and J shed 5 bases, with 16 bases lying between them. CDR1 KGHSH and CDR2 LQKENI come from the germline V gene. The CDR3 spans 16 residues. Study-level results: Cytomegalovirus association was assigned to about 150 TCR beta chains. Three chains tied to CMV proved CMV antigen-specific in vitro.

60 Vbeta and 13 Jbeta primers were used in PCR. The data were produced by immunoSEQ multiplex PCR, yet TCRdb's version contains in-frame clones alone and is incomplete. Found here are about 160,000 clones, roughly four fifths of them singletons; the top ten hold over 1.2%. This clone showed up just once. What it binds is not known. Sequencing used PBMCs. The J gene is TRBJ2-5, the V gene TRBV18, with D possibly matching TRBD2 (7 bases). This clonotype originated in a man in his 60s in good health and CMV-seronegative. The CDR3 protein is CASSPPVQGGTETQYF. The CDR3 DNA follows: TGTGCCAGCTCACCACCCGTACAGGGAGGGACGGAGACCCAGTACTTC. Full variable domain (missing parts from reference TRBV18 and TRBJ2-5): NAGVMQNPRHLVRRRGQEARLRCSPMKGHSHVYWYRQLPEEGLKFMVYLQKENIIDESGMPKERFSAEFPKEGPSILRIQQVVRGDSAAYFCASSPPVQGGTETQYFGPGTRLLVL.